The clone carrying this T cell receptor (beta chain) was detected only a few times. These data come from a study of PD-1 blockade in classical Hodgkin lymphoma. CDR3 size: 12 residues. CDR1 SGHNT and CDR2 YYREEE come from the germline V gene (reference sequence). The germline V and J ends were trimmed by 0 bases and 6 bases, with 6 bases remaining between them. Relapse was seen in all patients after autologous stem cell transplantation, and brentuximab vedotin exposure was variable. The data were produced by immunoSEQ multiplex PCR, yet TCRdb's version contains in-frame clones alone and is incomplete. The sample has under 110,000 clones, about 89% seen once.

The genes are TRBV5-4 and TRBJ1-1; D is ambiguous. This specimen was peripheral blood mononuclear cells (PBMCs), taken before the second cycle of nivolumab. This clonotype originated in a human donor with classical Hodgkin lymphoma. The CDR3 DNA follows: TGTGCCAGCAGCTTGGACAGCTCTGAAGCTTTCTTT. The encoded protein is CASSLDSSEAFF.